This T cell receptor beta chain comes out of a study of T cells after yellow fever vaccination. Study-wide background: Fractions low in cell number were prepared with SMART-Seq v4 Ultra Low Input.

This clonotype occurred a few times. What it binds is not known. TCRdb recomputed calls from the 5' RACE reads with MiXCR, one row per CDR3 protein. There are 200,000 to 300,000 distinct CDR3 sequences in the sample; 3.6% occur only once, and under 20% lies in the top ten. General study findings and limits: Most primary-vaccination clones recurred post-booster (approximately 96% CD4, just over 85% CD8). Compared with primary, the secondary response was weaker and peaked at day 5, not 15.

Germline lookup yields CDR1 DFQATT and CDR2 SNEGSKA (reference sequence). With 5 bases removed from V and 5 bases from J, the gap between germline ends came to 15 bases. There are 14 residues in the CDR3. This TCR was recovered from a man younger than 35 who received the YFV17D yellow fever vaccine. This material consisted of PBMCs, taken 15 days after the yellow fever booster vaccination. J is TRBJ2-2 and V is TRBV20-1; perhaps D is TRBD1 or TRBD2 (5 bases each). As DNA, the CDR3 is TGCAGTGCTCAGGCAGGGAGTCTAACCGGGGAGCTGTTTTTT. Translated: CSAQAGSLTGELFF.